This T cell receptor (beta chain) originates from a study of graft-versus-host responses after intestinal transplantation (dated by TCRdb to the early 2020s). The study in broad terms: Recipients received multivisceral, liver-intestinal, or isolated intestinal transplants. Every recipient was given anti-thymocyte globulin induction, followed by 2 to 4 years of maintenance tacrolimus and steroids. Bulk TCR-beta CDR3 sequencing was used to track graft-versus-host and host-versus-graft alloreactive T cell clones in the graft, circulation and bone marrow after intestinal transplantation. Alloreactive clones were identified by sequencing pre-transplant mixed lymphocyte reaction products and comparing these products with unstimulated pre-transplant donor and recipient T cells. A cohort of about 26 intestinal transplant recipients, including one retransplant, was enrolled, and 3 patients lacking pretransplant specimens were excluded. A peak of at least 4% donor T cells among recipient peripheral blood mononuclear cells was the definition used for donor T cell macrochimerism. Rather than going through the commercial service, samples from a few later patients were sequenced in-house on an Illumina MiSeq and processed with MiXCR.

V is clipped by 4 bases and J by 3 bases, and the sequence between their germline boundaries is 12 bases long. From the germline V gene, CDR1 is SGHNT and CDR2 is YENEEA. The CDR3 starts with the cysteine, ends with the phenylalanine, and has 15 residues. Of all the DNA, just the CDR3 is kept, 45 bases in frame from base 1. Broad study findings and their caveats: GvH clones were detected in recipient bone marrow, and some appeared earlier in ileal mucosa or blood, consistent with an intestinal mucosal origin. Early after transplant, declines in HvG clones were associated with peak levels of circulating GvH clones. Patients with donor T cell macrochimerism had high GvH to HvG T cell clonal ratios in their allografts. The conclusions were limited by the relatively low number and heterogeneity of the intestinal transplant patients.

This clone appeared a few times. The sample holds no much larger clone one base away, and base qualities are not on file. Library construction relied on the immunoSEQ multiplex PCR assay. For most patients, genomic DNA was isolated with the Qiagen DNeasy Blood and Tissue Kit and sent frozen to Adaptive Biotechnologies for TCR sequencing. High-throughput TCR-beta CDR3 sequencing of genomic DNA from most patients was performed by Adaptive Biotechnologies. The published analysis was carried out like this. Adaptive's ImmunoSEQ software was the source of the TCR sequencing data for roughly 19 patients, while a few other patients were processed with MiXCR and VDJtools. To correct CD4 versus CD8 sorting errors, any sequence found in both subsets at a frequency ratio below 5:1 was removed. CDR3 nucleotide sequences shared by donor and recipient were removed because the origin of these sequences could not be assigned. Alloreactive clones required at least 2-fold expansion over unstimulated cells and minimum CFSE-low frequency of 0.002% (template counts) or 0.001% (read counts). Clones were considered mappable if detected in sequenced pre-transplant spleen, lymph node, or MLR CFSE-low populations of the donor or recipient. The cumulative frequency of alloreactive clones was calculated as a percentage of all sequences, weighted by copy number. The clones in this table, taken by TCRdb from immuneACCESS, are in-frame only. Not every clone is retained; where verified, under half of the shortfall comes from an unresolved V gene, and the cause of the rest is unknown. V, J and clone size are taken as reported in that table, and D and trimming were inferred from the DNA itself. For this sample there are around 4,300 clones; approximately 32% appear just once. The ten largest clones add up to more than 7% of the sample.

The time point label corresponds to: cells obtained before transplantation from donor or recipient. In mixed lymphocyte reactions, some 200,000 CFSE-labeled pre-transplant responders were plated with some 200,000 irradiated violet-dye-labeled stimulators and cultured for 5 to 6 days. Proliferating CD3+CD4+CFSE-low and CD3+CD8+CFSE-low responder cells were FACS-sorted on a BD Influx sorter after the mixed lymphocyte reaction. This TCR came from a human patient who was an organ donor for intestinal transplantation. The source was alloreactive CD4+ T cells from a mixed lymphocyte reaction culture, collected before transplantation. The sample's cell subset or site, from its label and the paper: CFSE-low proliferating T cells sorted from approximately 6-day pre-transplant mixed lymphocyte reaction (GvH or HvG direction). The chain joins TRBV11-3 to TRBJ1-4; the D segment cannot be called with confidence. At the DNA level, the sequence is TGTGCCAGCAGCTCGACGAGCGGGGCTAATGAAAAACTGTTTTTT. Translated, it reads CASSSTSGANEKLFF.